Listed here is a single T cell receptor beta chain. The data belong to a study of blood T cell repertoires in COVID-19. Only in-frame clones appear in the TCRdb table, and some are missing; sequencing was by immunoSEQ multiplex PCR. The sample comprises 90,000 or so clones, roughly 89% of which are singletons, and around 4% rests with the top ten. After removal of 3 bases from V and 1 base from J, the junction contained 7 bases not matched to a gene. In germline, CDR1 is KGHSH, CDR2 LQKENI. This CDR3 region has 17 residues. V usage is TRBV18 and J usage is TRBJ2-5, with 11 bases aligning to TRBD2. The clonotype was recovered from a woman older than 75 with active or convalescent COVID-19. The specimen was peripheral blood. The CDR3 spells CASSPRASGRSQETQYF. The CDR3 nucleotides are TGTGCCAGCTCACCGCGGGCTAGCGGGAGGTCCCAAGAGACCCAGTACTTC.